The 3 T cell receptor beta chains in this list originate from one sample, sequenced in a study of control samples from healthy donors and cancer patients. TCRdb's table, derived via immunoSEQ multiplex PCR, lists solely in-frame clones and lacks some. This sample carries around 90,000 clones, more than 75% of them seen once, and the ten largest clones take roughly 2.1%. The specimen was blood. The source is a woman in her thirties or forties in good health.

The CDR3 nucleotides are TGTGCCACCAGCCTCGCCCTTCGGGGAAGCGCGGGGGGGGAGCTGTTTTTT. Amino acids: CATSLALRGSAGGELFF. The rearrangement joins TRBV15 to TRBJ2-2; D perhaps matches TRBD2 (6 bases). The CDR3 is made up of 17 amino acids. Trimming pared 5 bases from V and 8 bases from J, leaving 24 bases between. In germline, CDR1 is LNHNV, CDR2 YYDKDF (reference sequence).

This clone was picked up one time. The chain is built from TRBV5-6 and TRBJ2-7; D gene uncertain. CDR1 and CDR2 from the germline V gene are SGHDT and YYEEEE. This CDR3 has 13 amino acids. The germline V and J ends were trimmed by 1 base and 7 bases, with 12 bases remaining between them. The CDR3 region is CASSLMALGEQYF. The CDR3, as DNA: TGTGCCAGCAGCTTGATGGCGCTGGGTGAGCAGTACTTC.

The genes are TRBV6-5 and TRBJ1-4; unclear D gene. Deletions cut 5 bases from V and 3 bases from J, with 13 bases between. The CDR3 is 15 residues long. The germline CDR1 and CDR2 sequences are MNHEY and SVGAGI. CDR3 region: CASSLTAGANEKLFF. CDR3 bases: TGTGCCAGCAGTCTTACGGCCGGGGCTAATGAAAAACTGTTTTTT.